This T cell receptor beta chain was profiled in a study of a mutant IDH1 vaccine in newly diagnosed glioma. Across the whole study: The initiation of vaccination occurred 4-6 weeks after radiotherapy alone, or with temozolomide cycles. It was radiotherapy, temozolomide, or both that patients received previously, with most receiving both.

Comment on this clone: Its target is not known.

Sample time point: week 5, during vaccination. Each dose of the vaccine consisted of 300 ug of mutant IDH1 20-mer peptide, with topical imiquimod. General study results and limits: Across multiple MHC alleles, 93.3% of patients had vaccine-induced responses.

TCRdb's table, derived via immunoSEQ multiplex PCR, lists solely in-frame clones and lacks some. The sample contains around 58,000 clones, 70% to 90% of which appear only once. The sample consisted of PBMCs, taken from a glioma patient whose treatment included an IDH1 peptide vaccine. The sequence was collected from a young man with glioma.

The DNA for the CDR3 is TGCGCCAGCAGCTTGGCTTCAGGGGGCATGGGTGGCTACACCTTC. This codes for CASSLASGGMGGYTF. V usage is TRBV5-1 and J usage is TRBJ1-2; 8 nucleotides line up with TRBD1. With 0 bases clipped from V and 7 bases from J, the junction kept 8 bases outside the gene matches. The CDR3 is made up of 15 amino acids. Germline lookup yields CDR1 SGHRS and CDR2 YFSETQ.